This T cell receptor beta chain was found in a study of siplizumab effects on memory and regulatory T cells. V dropped 7 bases and J dropped 4 bases, with 23 bases sitting between them. Germline V lookup: CDR1 MDHEN, CDR2 SYDVKM. The CDR3 has 17 residues. Of note for this clone: Its antigen is still unknown.

Overall study findings and caveats: Treg origin accounted for an average of about 74% of mappable alloreactive CD4+ clones with siplizumab and 25% to 30% in controls.

Clones were read by immunoSEQ multiplex PCR, and TCRdb kept only the in-frame ones, dropping some. Of just under 85,000 clones in the sample, roughly 89% are singletons; the top ten hold approximately 1.4%. The chain has TRBV28 and TRBJ1-5, with D possibly matching TRBD1 (6 bases). Sequences were obtained from Tregs sorted from blood. The sequence derives from a human donor in good health. Here the CDR3 reads CASTTDSLLILNQPQHF. The CDR3 nucleotides read TGTGCCAGCACCACGGACAGCCTCCTTATCCTTAATCAGCCCCAGCATTTT.